One T cell receptor (beta chain) is described in this entry. TCRdb keeps only in-frame clones here, not all; method: immunoSEQ multiplex PCR. Of around 130,000 clones listed, around 84% are singletons. Germline assignment: CDR1 ENHRY and CDR2 SYGVKD. V dropped 2 bases and J dropped 7 bases, with 14 bases sitting between them. The CDR3 covers 14 residues. The data are from a study of blood T cell repertoires in COVID-19. The cohort comprised adults aged 18 to 89 years residing in about two dozen US areas. The sequencing sample was made of PBMCs or T cells enriched from blood (not recorded which). The chain has TRBV10-3 and TRBJ1-2; tentative D call: TRBD1 (6 bases). The sequence came from a man aged 35 to 55 with acute COVID-19. The chain's CDR3 is CAISEGTSPGGYTF. The CDR3 DNA follows: TGTGCCATCAGTGAGGGGACATCACCTGGTGGCTACACCTTC.